This note documents a single T cell receptor beta chain sequence. Per the authors' pipeline: Estimated nucleated cell counts came from reference gene primer amplification. Libraries were prepared by immunoSEQ multiplex PCR; TCRdb keeps only in-frame clonotypes and omits some of them. Clonal size and the V and J genes are those of that table, whereas D and trimming came from the DNA. The sample includes 45,000 or so clones, approximately 86% of them seen just once. The V end was cut by 0 bases, the J end by 4 bases, with 10 bases between. CDR3 size: 14 residues. Germline V lookup: CDR1 SGHRS, CDR2 YFSETQ. This sample stems from a study of blood T cell repertoires in COVID-19. Whole-study context: Whether acute or convalescent, the COVID-19 samples came from the United States, Italy and Spain. T cells, B-cell-depleted T cells, or PBMCs supplied cDNA or gDNA.

The rearrangement joins TRBV5-1 to TRBJ1-2; D is unclear. This clonotype originated in an elderly woman with acute or convalescent COVID-19. Sequences were obtained from peripheral blood. The CDR3 reads CASSLAVAGYGYTF. DNA of the CDR3: TGCGCCAGCAGCTTGGCCGTGGCGGGCTATGGCTACACCTTC.